A single T cell receptor (beta chain) is shown here with its context. What it binds is unknown. Per germline, CDR1 KGHSH and CDR2 LQKENI. Trimming cost V 1 base and J 4 bases; bases outside gene matches: 6. The CDR3 has 16 residues. This sample was taken from a study of cytomegalovirus exposure and HLA in healthy donors. Method: immunoSEQ multiplex PCR; TCRdb's copy keeps in-frame clones and lacks some. The data contain under 400,000 clones, 88% of them seen just once; the ten biggest clones take up roughly 0.88%. Regarding the study as a whole: Cytomegalovirus association was listed for about 180 TCR beta chains.

The origin of this receptor is a man aged 25-40 years in good health and CMV-seronegative. Source material: PBMCs. The chain is built from TRBV18 and TRBJ2-3; 9 bases fit TRBD2. This CDR3 reads CASSPLGGGVADTQYF. The CDR3 DNA reads as TGTGCCAGCTCACCACTTGGCGGGGGGGTCGCAGATACGCAGTATTTT.